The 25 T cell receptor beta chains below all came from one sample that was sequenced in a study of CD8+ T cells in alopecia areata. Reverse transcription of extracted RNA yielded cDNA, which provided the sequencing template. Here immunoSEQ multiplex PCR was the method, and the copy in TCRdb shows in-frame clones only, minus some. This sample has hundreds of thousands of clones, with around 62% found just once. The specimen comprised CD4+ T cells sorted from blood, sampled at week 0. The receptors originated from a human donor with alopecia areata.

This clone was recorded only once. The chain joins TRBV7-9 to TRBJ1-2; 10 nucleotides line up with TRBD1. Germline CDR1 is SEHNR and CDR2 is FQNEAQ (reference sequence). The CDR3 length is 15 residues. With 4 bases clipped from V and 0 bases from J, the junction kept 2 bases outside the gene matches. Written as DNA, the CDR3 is TGTGCCAGCAGCTCGGGACAGGGGCCTAACTATGGCTACACCTTC. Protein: CASSSGQGPNYGYTF.

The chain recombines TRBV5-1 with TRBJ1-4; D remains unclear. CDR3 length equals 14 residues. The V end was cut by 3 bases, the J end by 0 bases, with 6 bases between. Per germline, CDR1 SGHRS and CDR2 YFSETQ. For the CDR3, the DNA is TGCGCCAGCAGCTCCGACGCAACTAATGAAAAACTGTTTTTT. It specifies CASSSDATNEKLFF.

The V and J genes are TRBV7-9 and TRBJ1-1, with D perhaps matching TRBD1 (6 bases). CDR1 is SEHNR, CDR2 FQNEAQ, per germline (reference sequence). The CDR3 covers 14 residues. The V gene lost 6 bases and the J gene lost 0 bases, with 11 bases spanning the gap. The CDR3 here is CASRPGHLNTEAFF. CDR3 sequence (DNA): TGTGCCAGCAGACCGGGACACCTGAACACTGAAGCTTTCTTT.

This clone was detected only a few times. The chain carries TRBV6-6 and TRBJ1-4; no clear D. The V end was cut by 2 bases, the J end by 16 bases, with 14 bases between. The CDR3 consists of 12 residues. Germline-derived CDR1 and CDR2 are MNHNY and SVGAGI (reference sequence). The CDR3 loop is CASSYPDGAKFF. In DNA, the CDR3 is TGTGCCAGCAGTTACCCGGACGGTGCTAAGTTTTTT.

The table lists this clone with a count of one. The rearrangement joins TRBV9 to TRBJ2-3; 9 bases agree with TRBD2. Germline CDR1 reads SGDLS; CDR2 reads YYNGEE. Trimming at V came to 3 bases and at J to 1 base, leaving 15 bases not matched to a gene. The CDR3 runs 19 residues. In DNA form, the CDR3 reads TGTGCCAGCAGCGAGCCCCTAGCGGGGAGTTTCCCAGGCACAGATACGCAGTATTTT. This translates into CASSEPLAGSFPGTDTQYF.

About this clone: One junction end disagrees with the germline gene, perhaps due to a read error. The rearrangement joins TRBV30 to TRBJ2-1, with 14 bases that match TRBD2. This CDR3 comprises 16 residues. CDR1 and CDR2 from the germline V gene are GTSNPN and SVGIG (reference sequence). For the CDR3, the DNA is TGTGCCTGGAGTAGGGCGGGGACTAGCGGGAGAGGGTCCGGGGTCTTC. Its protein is CAWSRAGTSGRGSGVF.

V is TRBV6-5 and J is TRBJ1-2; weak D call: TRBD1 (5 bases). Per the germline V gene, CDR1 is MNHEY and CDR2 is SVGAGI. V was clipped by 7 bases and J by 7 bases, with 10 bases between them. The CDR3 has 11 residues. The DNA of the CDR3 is TGTGCCAGCACCACGGGGGGTGGCTACACCTTC. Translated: CASTTGGGYTF.

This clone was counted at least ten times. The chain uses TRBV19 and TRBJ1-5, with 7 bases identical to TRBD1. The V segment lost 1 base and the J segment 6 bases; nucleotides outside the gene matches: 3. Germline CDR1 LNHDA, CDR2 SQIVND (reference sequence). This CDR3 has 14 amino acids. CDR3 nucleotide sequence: TGTGCCAGTAGTATAGGACAGGGCGGTCAGCCCCAGCATTTT. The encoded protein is CASSIGQGGQPQHF.

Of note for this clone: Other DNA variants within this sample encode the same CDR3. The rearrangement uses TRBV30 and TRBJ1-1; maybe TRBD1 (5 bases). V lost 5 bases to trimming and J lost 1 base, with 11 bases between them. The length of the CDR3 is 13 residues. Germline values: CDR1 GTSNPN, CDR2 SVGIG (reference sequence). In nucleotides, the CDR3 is TGTGCCTGGTCACAGGAGGGGAACACTGAAGCTTTCTTT. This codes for CAWSQEGNTEAFF.

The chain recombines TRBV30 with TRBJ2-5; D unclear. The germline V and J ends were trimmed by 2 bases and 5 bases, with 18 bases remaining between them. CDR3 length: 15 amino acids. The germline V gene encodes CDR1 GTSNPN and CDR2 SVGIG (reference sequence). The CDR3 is CAWSHSPVRAETQYF. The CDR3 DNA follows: TGTGCCTGGAGTCATTCCCCTGTCCGGGCGGAGACCCAGTACTTC.

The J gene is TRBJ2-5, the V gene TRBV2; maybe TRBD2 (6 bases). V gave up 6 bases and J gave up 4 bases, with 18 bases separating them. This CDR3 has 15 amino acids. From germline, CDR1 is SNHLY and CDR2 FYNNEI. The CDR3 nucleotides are TGTGCCAGCAGGGATCGGGGGTCGGTTGGAGAGACCCAGTACTTC. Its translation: CASRDRGSVGETQYF.

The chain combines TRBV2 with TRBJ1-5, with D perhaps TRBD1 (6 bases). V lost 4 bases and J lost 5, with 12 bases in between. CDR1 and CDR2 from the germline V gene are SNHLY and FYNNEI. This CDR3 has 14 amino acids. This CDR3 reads CASSGRDRYQPQHF. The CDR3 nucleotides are TGTGCCAGCAGTGGGCGAGACAGGTATCAGCCCCAGCATTTT.

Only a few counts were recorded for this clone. DNA for the CDR3: TGTGCCATCAGTGGGACCGTCACTGAAGCTTTCTTT. Translation gives CAISGTVTEAFF. The chain uses TRBV10-3 and TRBJ1-1; no firm D call. Trimming took off 4 bases at V and 4 bases at J, with 7 bases between the two ends. The CDR3 is 12 amino acids. Per the germline V gene, CDR1 is ENHRY and CDR2 is SYGVKD.

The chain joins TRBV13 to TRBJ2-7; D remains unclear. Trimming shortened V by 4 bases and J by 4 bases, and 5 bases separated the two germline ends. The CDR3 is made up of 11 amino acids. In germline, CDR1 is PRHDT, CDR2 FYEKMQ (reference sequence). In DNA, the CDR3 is TGTGCCAGCAGCTCGGAATACGAGCAGTACTTC. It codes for CASSSEYEQYF.

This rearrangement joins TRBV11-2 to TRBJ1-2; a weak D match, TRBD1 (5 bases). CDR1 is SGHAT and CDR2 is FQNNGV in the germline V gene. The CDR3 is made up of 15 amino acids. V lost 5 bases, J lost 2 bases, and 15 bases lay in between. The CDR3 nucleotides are TGTGCCAGCAGCGCTTTCAGGGAGTTCAACTATGGCTACACCTTC. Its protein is CASSAFREFNYGYTF.

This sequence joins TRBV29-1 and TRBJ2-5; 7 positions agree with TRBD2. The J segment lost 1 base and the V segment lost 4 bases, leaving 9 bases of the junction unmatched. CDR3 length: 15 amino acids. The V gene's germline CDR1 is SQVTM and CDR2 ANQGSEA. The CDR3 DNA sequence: TGCAGCGTTGGGAGGGAGGGAGTGTCCCAAGAGACCCAGTACTTC. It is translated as CSVGREGVSQETQYF.

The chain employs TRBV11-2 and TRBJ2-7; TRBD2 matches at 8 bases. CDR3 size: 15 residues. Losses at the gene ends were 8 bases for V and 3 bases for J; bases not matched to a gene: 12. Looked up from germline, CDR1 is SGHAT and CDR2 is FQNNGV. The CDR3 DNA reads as TGTGCCAGCCGCCCCAGGGGCAGCGGGAGCTACGAGCAGTACTTC. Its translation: CASRPRGSGSYEQYF.

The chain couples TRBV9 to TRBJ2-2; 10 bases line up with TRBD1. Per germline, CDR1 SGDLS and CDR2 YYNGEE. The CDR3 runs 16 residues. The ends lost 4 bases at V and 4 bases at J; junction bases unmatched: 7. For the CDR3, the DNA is TGTGCCAGCAGCCCCGGACAGGGGGTGGCCACCGGGGAGCTGTTTTTT. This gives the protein CASSPGQGVATGELFF. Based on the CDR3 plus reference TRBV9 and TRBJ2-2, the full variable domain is DSGVTQTPKHLITATGQRVTLRCSPRSGDLSVYWYQQSLDQGLQFLIQYYNGEERAKGNILERFSAQQFPDLHSELNLSSLELGDSALYFCASSPGQGVATGELFFGEGSRLTVL.

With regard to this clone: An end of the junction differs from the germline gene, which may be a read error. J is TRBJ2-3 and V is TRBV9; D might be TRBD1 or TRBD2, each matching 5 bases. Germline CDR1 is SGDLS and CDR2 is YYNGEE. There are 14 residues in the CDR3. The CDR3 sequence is CAGSEGPNTDTQYF. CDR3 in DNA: TGTGCCGGCAGCGAGGGACCCAACACAGATACGCAGTATTTT.

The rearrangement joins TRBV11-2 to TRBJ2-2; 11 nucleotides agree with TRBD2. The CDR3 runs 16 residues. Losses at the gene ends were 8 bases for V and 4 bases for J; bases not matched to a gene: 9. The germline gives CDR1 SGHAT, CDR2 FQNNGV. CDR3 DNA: TGTGCCAGCCGGCCAATAGCGGGGGGGCCCACCGGGGAGCTGTTTTTT. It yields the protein CASRPIAGGPTGELFF.

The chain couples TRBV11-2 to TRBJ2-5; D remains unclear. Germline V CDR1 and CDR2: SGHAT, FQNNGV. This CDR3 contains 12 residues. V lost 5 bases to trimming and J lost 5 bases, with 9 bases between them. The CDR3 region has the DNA TGTGCCAGCAGCCCATTTCGGGAGACCCAGTACTTC. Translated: CASSPFRETQYF.

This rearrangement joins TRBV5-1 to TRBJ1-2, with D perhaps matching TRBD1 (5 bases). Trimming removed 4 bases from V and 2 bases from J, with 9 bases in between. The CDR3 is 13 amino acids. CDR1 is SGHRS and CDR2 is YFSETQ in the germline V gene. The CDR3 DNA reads TGCGCCAGCAGCGGGGACGGGAACTATGGCTACACCTTC. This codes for CASSGDGNYGYTF.

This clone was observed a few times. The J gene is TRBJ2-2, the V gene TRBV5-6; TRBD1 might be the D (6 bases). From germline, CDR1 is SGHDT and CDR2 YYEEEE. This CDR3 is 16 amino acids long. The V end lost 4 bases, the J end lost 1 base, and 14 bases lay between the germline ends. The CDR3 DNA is TGTGCCAGCAGCCTTCTACCGACAGGGAACACCGGGGAGCTGTTTTTT. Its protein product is CASSLLPTGNTGELFF. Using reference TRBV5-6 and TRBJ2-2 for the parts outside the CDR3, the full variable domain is DAGVTQSPTHLIKTRGQQVTLRCSPKSGHDTVSWYQQALGQGPQFIFQYYEEEERQRGNFPDRFSGHQFPNYSSELNVNALLLGDSALYLCASSLLPTGNTGELFFGEGSRLTVL.

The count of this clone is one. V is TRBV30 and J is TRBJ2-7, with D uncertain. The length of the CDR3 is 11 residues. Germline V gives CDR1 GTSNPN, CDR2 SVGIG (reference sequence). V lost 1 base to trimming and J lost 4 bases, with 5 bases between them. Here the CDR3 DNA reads TGTGCCTGGAGTGCGGTATACGAGCAGTACTTC. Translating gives CAWSAVYEQYF.

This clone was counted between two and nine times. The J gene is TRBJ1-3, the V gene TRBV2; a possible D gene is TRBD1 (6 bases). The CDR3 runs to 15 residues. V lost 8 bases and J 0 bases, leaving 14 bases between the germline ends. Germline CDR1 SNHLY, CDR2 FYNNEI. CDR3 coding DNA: TGTGCCAGCCGGAGGGGGAGTTCCTCTGGAAACACCATATATTTT. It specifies CASRRGSSSGNTIYF.